The T cell receptor (beta chain) under discussion was sequenced for a study of cytomegalovirus exposure and HLA in healthy donors. Overall study results and limits: Some V segments could not be told apart, so they were left out, TRBV6-2 and TRBV6-3 among them.

The germline CDR1 and CDR2 sequences are LGHNA and YNFKEQ. V was cut by 0 bases and J by 0 bases, with 9 bases left in between. The length of the CDR3 is 16 residues. Healthy bone marrow donors supplied every sample. Researchers ran the PCR with 60 Vbeta and 13 Jbeta primers. Using immunoSEQ multiplex PCR, the repertoire was profiled, and TCRdb retains in-frame clones only, with some absent. This table holds around 78,000 clones, over 60% found once. Details on this clone: Its antigen is unidentified.

Sequenced sample: PBMCs. The TCR was taken from a male donor in good health and CMV-seronegative. The chain links TRBV4-2 to TRBJ2-1, with TRBD2 as a possible D gene (5 bases). Written as DNA, the CDR3 is TGTGCCAGCAGCCAAGACCTGGGGAGCTCCTACAATGAGCAGTTCTTC. This sequence encodes CASSQDLGSSYNEQFF.